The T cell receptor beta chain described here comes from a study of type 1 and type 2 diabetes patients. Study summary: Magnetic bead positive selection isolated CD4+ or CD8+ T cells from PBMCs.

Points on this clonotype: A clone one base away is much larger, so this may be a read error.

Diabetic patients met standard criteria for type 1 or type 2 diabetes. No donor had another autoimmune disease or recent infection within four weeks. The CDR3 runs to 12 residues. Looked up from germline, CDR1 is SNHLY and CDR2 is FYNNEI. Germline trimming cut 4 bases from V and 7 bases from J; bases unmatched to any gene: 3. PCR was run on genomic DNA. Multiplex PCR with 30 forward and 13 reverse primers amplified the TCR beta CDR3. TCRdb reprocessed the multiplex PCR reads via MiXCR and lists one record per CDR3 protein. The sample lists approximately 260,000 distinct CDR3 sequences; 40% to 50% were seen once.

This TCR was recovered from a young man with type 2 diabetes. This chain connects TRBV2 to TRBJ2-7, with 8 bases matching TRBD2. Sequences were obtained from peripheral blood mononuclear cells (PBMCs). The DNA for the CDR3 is TGTGCCAGCAGTGGACTAGCGAATGAGCAGTACTTC. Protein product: CASSGLANEQYF. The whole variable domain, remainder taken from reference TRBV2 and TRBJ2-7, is EPEVTQTPSHQVTQMGQEVILRCVPISNHLYFYWYRQILGQKVEFLVSFYNNEISEKSEIFDDQFSVERPDGSNFTLKIRSTKLEDSAMYFCASSGLANEQYFGPGTRLTVT.